This TCR beta chain originates from a study of T cell responses to AZD1222 COVID-19 vaccine. This clone appeared once. Antigen: not known. The V and J ends lost 2 bases and 7 bases respectively, with 18 bases between them. The CDR3 loop spans 15 amino acids. Germline values: CDR1 GTSNPN, CDR2 SVGIG (reference sequence). The repertoire was sequenced with immunoSEQ multiplex PCR; TCRdb's copy has only in-frame clones and lacks some. The data hold under 200,000 clones, with roughly 88% observed a single time. Study-level points and caveats: Seropositive at baseline were only six or seven AZD1222 recipients. Close to half of all spike-specific TCRs reportedly target regions of the variants that are unmutated.

This specimen consisted of peripheral blood, obtained 28 days after the second AZD1222 dose. The genes are TRBV30 and TRBJ1-5, with a weak D call TRBD1 (5 bases). This TCR was sampled from an adult who received the AZD1222 COVID-19 vaccine. DNA of the CDR3: TGTGCCTGGAGTAGTTCCGCGGGGCCGAGCCAGCCCCAGCATTTT. Protein product: CAWSSSAGPSQPQHF.